This T cell receptor (beta chain) emerged from a study of T cells in Graves' hyperthyroidism and ophthalmopathy. Whole-study context: Once the initial diagnosis was made, peripheral blood was obtained before any treatment.

General study points: Most expanded thyroid clonotypes above 0.001 also appeared in blood.

The CDR3 spans 14 residues. With 5 bases removed from V and 3 bases from J, the gap between germline ends came to 14 bases. Per germline, CDR1 SGHDT and CDR2 YYEEEE. Disease duration under 2 months; hyperthyroidism patients were aged 18 to 65. Extraction of PBMCs used roughly 9.6 ml of fresh peripheral blood. The investigators amplified TCR beta CDR3 regions from RNA transcripts. HTBI primers were used for first-round RT-PCR of the TCR CDR3. TCRdb processed the multiplex PCR reads anew with MiXCR; each CDR3 protein has one entry. The sample contains under 130,000 distinct CDR3 sequences, over 45% of which appear only once. Ten or more counts support this clonotype. The antigen remains unidentified.

The sample comprised blood. The rearrangement links TRBV5-6 to TRBJ1-2, with TRBD1 as a possible D gene (5 bases). This TCR was sampled from a man aged 35-49 years with Graves' hyperthyroidism. The CDR3 nucleotides read TGTGCCAGCAGTAGGCAGGGTAGGGACTATGGCTACACCTTC. Its translation is CASSRQGRDYGYTF.